A selection of T cell receptor beta chains follows, all from one sample in a study of T cell changes during pregnancy in multiple sclerosis. Sequencing was performed with immunoSEQ multiplex PCR; in TCRdb, only in-frame clones are kept and a portion is missing. The sample lists under 70,000 clones; less than 95% were seen once. The sequenced sample was peripheral blood, obtained in the third trimester of pregnancy. The receptors were sampled from a female donor in good health, enrolled as a control in a pregnancy study. Each CDR3 is given with its conserved first and last residue. D genes are given only for firm matches. Size values are once, few and many counts, or a class for expanded clones, and some rows have none.

d_call	clone_size	j_call	v_call	cdr3_length	cdr3_aa	cdr3_nt
TRBD1	NA	TRBJ1-4	TRBV9	14	CASNSGTGNEKLFF	TGTGCCAGCAACTCCGGGACAGGGAATGAAAAACTGTTTTTT
NA	NA	TRBJ2-3	TRBV5-4	17	CASSQEGVSASTDTQYF	TGTGCCAGCAGCCAAGAAGGCGTTAGCGCTAGCACAGATACGCAGTATTTT
TRBD1	NA	TRBJ1-2	TRBV7-2	14	CASSTGQAHYGYTF	TGTGCCAGCAGCACCGGACAGGCTCACTATGGCTACACCTTC
NA	NA	TRBJ2-5	TRBV2	12	CASSTPQETQYF	TGTGCCAGCAGTACACCCCAAGAGACCCAGTACTTC
TRBD1	few	TRBJ1-5	TRBV14	15	CASSPGGTGSQPQHF	TGTGCCAGCAGCCCTGGGGGGACAGGGTCACAGCCCCAGCATTTT
NA	NA	TRBJ1-1	TRBV5-6	14	CASSSPGRGTEAFF	TGTGCCAGCAGCTCCCCGGGCAGGGGCACTGAAGCTTTCTTT
TRBD1	NA	TRBJ1-5	TRBV7-2	16	CASSGTGTGGGQPQHF	TGTGCCAGCAGCGGCACCGGGACAGGGGGCGGGCAGCCCCAGCATTTT
NA	NA	TRBJ2-3	TRBV2	11	CASSATDTQYF	TGTGCCAGCAGTGCGACAGATACGCAGTATTTT
NA	few	TRBJ1-3	TRBV14	15	CASSQDSARLNTIYF	TGTGCCAGCAGCCAGGACAGCGCGAGGTTAAACACCATATATTTT
NA	NA	TRBJ2-6	TRBV5-4	15	CASSLPGSGANVLTF	TGTGCCAGCAGCCTCCCGGGCTCTGGGGCCAACGTCCTGACTTTC
NA	NA	TRBJ2-5	TRBV7-2	17	CASSLRPPTVKQETQYF	TGTGCCAGCAGCTTACGCCCCCCGACAGTAAAGCAAGAGACCCAGTACTTC
NA	NA	TRBJ1-2	TRBV19	15	CASRDPLRQLRGYTF	TGTGCCAGTAGAGACCCCCTAAGACAACTCCGTGGCTACACCTTC
NA	NA	TRBJ1-5	TRBV10-3	13	CATRDISNQPQHF	TGTGCCACCCGGGACATAAGCAATCAGCCCCAGCATTTT
TRBD2	NA	TRBJ2-5	TRBV19	14	CASSRAGGGETQYF	TGTGCCAGTAGTCGAGCGGGAGGGGGAGAGACCCAGTACTTC
TRBD1	NA	TRBJ1-2	TRBV15	15	CATSRPGQGALGYTF	TGTGCCACCAGCAGACCGGGACAGGGGGCGCTTGGCTACACCTTC
NA	NA	TRBJ2-3	TRBV6-6	16	CASSYGVRGSTDTQYF	TGTGCCAGCAGTTACGGGGTACGCGGGAGCACAGATACGCAGTATTTT
NA	NA	TRBJ1-6	TRBV7-9	12	CASSRGGGALHF	TGTGCCAGCAGCCGCGGGGGAGGGGCCCTCCACTTT
NA	NA	TRBJ1-1	TRBV30	12	CAWTQRNTEAFF	TGTGCCTGGACCCAGCGGAACACTGAAGCTTTCTTT
TRBD1	NA	TRBJ1-1	TRBV30	13	CAWSAQGHTEAFF	TGTGCCTGGAGTGCACAGGGGCACACTGAAGCTTTCTTT
NA	NA	TRBJ1-5	TRBV2	15	CASSRLRGSNQPQHF	TGTGCCAGCTCTCGTCTCCGGGGTAGCAATCAGCCCCAGCATTTT
TRBD1	NA	TRBJ2-1	TRBV7-9	14	CASSQGQGPHEQFF	TGTGCCAGCAGCCAGGGACAGGGACCACATGAGCAGTTCTTC
TRBD1	NA	TRBJ1-4	TRBV27	17	CASSAGGGPSTNEKLFF	TGTGCCAGCAGTGCAGGGGGCGGCCCCTCAACTAATGAAAAACTGTTTTTT
TRBD1	NA	TRBJ1-4	TRBV6-1	17	CASSEWDRGLTNEKLFF	TGTGCCAGCAGTGAATGGGACAGGGGGCTGACTAATGAAAAACTGTTTTTT
NA	NA	TRBJ2-7	TRBV13	12	CASSPGAGEQYF	TGTGCCAGCAGCCCAGGGGCGGGCGAGCAGTACTTC
TRBD1	few	TRBJ1-1	TRBV6-1	15	CAISTRGTGRTEAFF	TGTGCCATATCTACCCGCGGGACAGGGAGAACTGAAGCTTTCTTT